The entry that follows covers one T cell receptor beta chain sequence. Its antigen is not identified. All the people who gave samples were healthy bone marrow donors. Germline V gives CDR1 SGHRS, CDR2 YFSETQ. V shed 0 bases and J 5 bases; nucleotides not matched to a gene: 3. The CDR3 runs to 15 residues. This sample stems from a study of cytomegalovirus exposure and HLA in healthy donors. Study results and limitations: When analyzed later, a missense DCLRE1C variant was found to be linked to TCR beta V- and J-gene trimming.

The study ran its PCR with 60 Vbeta and 13 Jbeta primers. Profiled with immunoSEQ multiplex PCR; TCRdb holds only in-frame clones, not every one. Of around 250,000 clones in the sample, 70% to 90% are singletons; the top ten hold roughly 7.4%. Material: PBMCs. This rearrangement joins TRBV5-1 to TRBJ2-1; 9 bases map to TRBD1. The receptor was derived from a woman aged 55-75 years in good health and CMV-seropositive. CDR3 coding DNA: TGCGCCAGCAGCTTGGGACAGGGGGGGAACAATGAGCAGTTCTTC. Its protein product is CASSLGQGGNNEQFF.